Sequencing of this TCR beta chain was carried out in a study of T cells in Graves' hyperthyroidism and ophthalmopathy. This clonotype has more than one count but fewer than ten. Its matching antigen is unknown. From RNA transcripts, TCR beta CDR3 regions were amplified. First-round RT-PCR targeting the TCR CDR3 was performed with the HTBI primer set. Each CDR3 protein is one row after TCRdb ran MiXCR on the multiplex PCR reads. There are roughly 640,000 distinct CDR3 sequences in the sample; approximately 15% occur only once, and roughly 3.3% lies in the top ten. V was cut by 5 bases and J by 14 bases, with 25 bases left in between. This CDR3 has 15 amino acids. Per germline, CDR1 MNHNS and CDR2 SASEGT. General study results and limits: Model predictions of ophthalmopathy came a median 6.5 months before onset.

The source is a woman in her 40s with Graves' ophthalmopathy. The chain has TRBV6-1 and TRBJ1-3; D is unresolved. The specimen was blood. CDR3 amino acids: CASSTPRTSGKALYF. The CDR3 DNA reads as TGTGCCAGCAGTACACCTCGGACTAGCGGGAAGGCGTTATATTTT.